The following is a T cell receptor (beta chain) sequence with its context. Sequenced by immunoSEQ multiplex PCR; TCRdb stores in-frame clones only, minus some. The sample includes roughly 130,000 clones, roughly 84% of them seen just once. The sample originates from a study of blood T cell repertoires in COVID-19. Germline CDR1 and CDR2: MNHEY and SMNVEV (reference sequence). The germline V and J ends were trimmed by 3 bases and 5 bases, with 10 bases remaining between them. This CDR3 contains 13 residues. What was sequenced was peripheral blood. This sequence was found in a woman aged 30 to 39 who had recovered from COVID-19. The rearrangement joins TRBV27 to TRBJ2-5, with D possibly matching TRBD1 (5 bases). This CDR3 reads CASSFLRAETQYF. The DNA for the CDR3 is TGTGCCAGCAGTTTCCTCAGGGCGGAGACCCAGTACTTC.